This TCR beta chain is drawn from a study of OX40 agonist ivuxolimab in advanced cancers. Study-level information: The patients got ivuxolimab, which is an agonistic anti-OX40 (CD134) antibody. While on treatment, patients had intravenous ivuxolimab at 0.01 to 10 mg/kg every 2 weeks.

Trimming removed 2 bases from V and 2 bases from J, with 10 bases in between. Per the germline V gene, CDR1 is MGHRA and CDR2 is YSYEKL. The CDR3 runs to 15 residues. Some clones are missing from TCRdb's copy, which holds only in-frame ones; the method was immunoSEQ multiplex PCR. This sample yields about 83,000 clones, of which 70% to 85% are seen a single time; about 7% belongs to the top ten. The source of this sequence is an adult with an advanced solid tumor such as melanoma, head and neck, liver or kidney cancer. Sequencing was performed on CD4+ or CD8+ T cells sorted from blood, taken in a trial of the OX40 agonist ivuxolimab. The V and J genes are TRBV4-1 and TRBJ2-1; D could derive from TRBD1 or TRBD2 (5 bases each). CDR3 bases: TGCGCCAGCAGCCAAAGGGACGGCCCCTACAATGAGCAGTTCTTC. Encoded protein: CASSQRDGPYNEQFF.